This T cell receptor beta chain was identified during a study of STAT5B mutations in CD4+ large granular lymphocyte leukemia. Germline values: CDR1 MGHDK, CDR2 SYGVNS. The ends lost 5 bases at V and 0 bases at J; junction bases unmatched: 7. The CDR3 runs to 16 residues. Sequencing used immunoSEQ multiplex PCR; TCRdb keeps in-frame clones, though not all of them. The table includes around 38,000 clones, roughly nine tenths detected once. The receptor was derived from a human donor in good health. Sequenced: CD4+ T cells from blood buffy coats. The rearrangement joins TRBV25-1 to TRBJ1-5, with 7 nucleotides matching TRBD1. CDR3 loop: CASSSGGVYSNQPQHF. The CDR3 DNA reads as TGTGCCAGCAGTTCAGGGGGGGTCTATAGCAATCAGCCCCAGCATTTT.